Below, one T cell receptor (beta chain) is given with its context. Its specificity is not known. Every TCR beta cDNA library bore unique molecular identifiers. Each sample of about 1 to 10 million input T cells yielded around 500,000 cDNA molecules, so each molecule approximated one T cell. TCRdb passed the PCR reads through MiXCR, listing each CDR3 protein once. Among about 760,000 distinct CDR3 sequences listed, 30% were seen once. This record belongs to a study of post-analysis software for immune sequencing data. Turning to the study itself: Both relapsing-remitting and secondary progressive multiple sclerosis featured among the disease courses, as did progressive-relapsing multiple sclerosis. Study outcomes and limitations: Co-batched samples clustered tightly together by F measure. Roughly 5 TRBV segments occurring more often in patients than controls included TRBV5-6, TRBV5-1 and TRBV20-1.

Germline trimming cut 7 bases from V and 8 bases from J; bases unmatched to any gene: 11. This CDR3 is built from 15 residues. Germline V gene sequence: CDR1 LNHDA, CDR2 SQIVND (reference sequence). This sequence joins TRBV19 and TRBJ2-1; 10 positions agree with TRBD1. Source material: blood. This receptor was obtained from a girl aged 5 to 17 with multiple sclerosis. The CDR3 loop reads CASTTPPGQGYEQFF. The CDR3 bases are TGTGCCAGTACCACACCACCGGGACAGGGGTATGAGCAGTTCTTC.